Only one count was recorded for the clone carrying this T cell receptor beta chain. Its cognate antigen is unknown. The sample originates from a study of T-cell memory formation after mild COVID-19. The wider study: There were largely donor-specific TCR clusters.

Whole-study findings and limits: Prior to infection, memory already included some responding clones, suggesting cross-reactive memory joined. Clones shrinking between day 15 and 85 showed a balanced CD4/CD8 split, and those that grew later tilted toward CD4+.

The 5'RACE method, run with constant-segment primers, produced TCR alpha and TCR beta cDNA libraries (carrying sample barcodes and UMIs). A single record per CDR3 protein comes from TCRdb applying MiXCR to the 5' RACE reads. The sample records 470,000 or so distinct CDR3 sequences, roughly 17% being singletons. From germline, CDR1 is LGHDT and CDR2 YNNKEL (reference sequence). The CDR3 runs 14 residues. V lost 1 base to trimming and J lost 10 bases; unmatched junction nucleotides: 4. V is TRBV3-1 and J is TRBJ1-6, with 7 positions matching TRBD1. The specimen sequenced was PBMCs or a T cell subset sorted from them (not recorded which). This TCR was recovered from a man between 18 and 29 years old who had mild COVID-19 (a few samples of this study predate the infection). Cell type and time point are not known. The CDR3 DNA reads as TGTGCCAGCAGCCAAGTTCAGGGGGACTCACCCCTCCACTTT. Translation gives CASSQVQGDSPLHF.